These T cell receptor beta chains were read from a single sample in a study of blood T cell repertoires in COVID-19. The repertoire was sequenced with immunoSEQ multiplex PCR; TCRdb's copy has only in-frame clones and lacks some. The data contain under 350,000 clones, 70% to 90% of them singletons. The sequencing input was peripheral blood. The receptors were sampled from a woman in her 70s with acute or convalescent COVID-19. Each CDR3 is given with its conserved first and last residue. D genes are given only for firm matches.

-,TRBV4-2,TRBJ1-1,TGTGCCAGCAGCCAGATCAAGGTGGGGGCAAGGAAGGTGGGCACTGAAGCTTTCTTT,CASSQIKVGARKVGTEAFF
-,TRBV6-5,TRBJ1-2,TGTGCCAGCAGTTTATACCATACATCTAACTATGGCTACACCTTC,CASSLYHTSNYGYTF
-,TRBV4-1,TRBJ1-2,TGCGCCAGCAGCCAAGAGAGGGGCGGGGGGCTCTATGGCTACACCTTC,CASSQERGGGLYGYTF
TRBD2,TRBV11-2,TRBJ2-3,TGTGCCAGCAGCTTACGCGGGGGGGGCACAGATACGCAGTATTTT,CASSLRGGGTDTQYF
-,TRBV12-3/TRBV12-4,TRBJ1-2,TGTGCCACGGGAGATGGGGACTATGGCTACACCTTC,CATGDGDYGYTF
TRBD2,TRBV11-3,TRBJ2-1,TGTGCCAGCAGCTTAGGCCGGGGGGCCTACAATGAGCAGTTCTTC,CASSLGRGAYNEQFF
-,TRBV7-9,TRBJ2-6,TGTGCCAGCAGCTTAGAACGGTGGGGCGCTGGGGCCAACGTCCTGACTTTC,CASSLERWGAGANVLTF
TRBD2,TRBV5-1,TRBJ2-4,TGCGCCAGCACCCTTACTAGCGGGGAGGACATTCAGTACTTC,CASTLTSGEDIQYF
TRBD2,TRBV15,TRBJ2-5,TGTGCCACCAGCACACCCACGGGGGGGCAAGAGACCCAGTACTTC,CATSTPTGGQETQYF
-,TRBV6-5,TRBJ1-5,TGTGCCAGCATCTGGGATCTGCAGGGTCAGCCCCAGCATTTT,CASIWDLQGQPQHF
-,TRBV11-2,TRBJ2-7,TGTGCCAGCAGCGTGATACGGGACTCGCCGCCGTACTTC,CASSVIRDSPPYF
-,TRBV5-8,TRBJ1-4,TGTGCCAGCAGCTCTAGTCTCGGAAGGGAAAAACTGTTTTTT,CASSSSLGREKLFF
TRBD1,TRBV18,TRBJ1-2,TGTGCCAGCTCACCCCAAGGAGGACAGGGGGCATCTGGCTACACCTTC,CASSPQGGQGASGYTF
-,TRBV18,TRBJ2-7,TGTGCCAGCTCACCTCGGCAGGGTGGCGAGCAGTACTTC,CASSPRQGGEQYF
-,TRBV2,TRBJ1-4,TGTGCCAGCAGGAGGAGATCCGAAAAACTGTTTTTT,CASRRRSEKLFF
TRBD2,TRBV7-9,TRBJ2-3,TGTGCCAGCAGCCACGGACTAGCGGGGAACACAGATACGCAGTATTTT,CASSHGLAGNTDTQYF
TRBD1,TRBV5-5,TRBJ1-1,TGTGCCAGCAGCTCGGGACAGGGGAACACTGAAGCTTTCTTT,CASSSGQGNTEAFF